These 9 T cell receptor beta chains originate from one sample sequenced in a study of blood T cell repertoires in COVID-19. Assay used: immunoSEQ multiplex PCR; TCRdb lists only in-frame clones, some missing. The sample yields more than 150,000 clones, approximately 80% seen once. Sequences were obtained from peripheral blood. Receptors originate from a man between 45 and 60 years old who had recovered from COVID-19.

The chain is built from TRBV12-3 or TRBV12-4 and TRBJ1-2; maybe TRBD1 (6 bases). Trimming stripped 6 bases from V and 7 bases from J, with 15 bases between. CDR3 length equals 13 residues. CDR3 DNA: TGTGCCAGCAGCTCTCGGGGGGCGCTTGGCTACACCTTC. Protein product: CASSSRGALGYTF.

This clone came up a few times. This chain uses TRBV2 with TRBJ1-5; tentatively, D is TRBD1 (6 bases). V lost 8 bases and J lost 1, with 12 bases in between. The germline CDR1 and CDR2 sequences are SNHLY and FYNNEI. This CDR3 is built from 14 residues. In DNA, the CDR3 is TGTGCCAGCCAACGACAGGTGAGCAATCAGCCCCAGCATTTT. This translates into CASQRQVSNQPQHF.

V gene TRBV5-8 combines with J gene TRBJ2-3, with D uncertain. The V gene lost 0 bases and the J gene lost 0 bases, with 11 bases spanning the gap. Germline values: CDR1 SGHTS, CDR2 YDEGEE. The CDR3 is made up of 16 amino acids. The CDR3 loop is CASSLGLGYSTDTQYF. The CDR3 bases are TGTGCCAGCAGCTTGGGGCTCGGGTATAGCACAGATACGCAGTATTTT.

The gene calls are TRBV25-1 and TRBJ2-2; 9 bases match TRBD2. The CDR3 sequence is 16 residues long. V was clipped by 4 bases and J by 5 bases; unmatched bases: 8. CDR1 and CDR2 from the germline V gene are MGHDK and SYGVNS. CDR3 in DNA: TGTGCCAGCAGTGCTAGCGGGACGTTGGGAACCGGGGAGCTGTTTTTT. It codes for CASSASGTLGTGELFF. Complete variable domain (other parts from reference TRBV25-1 and TRBJ2-2): EADIYQTPRYLVIGTGKKITLECSQTMGHDKMYWYQQDPGMELHLIHYSYGVNSTEKGDLSSESTVSRIRTEHFPLTLESARPSHTSQYLCASSASGTLGTGELFFGEGSRLTVL.

The chain combines TRBV5-1 with TRBJ1-1; D might be TRBD1 (6 bases). This CDR3 region has 14 residues. Trimming pared 3 bases from V and 1 base from J, leaving 10 bases between. Per germline, CDR1 SGHRS and CDR2 YFSETQ. CDR3 protein: CASSWGQSNTEAFF. The DNA for the CDR3 is TGCGCCAGCAGCTGGGGGCAGTCGAACACTGAAGCTTTCTTT.

The chain recombines TRBV7-3 with TRBJ2-2; D possibly corresponds to TRBD1 (6 bases). CDR3 size: 17 residues. Trimming left V 6 bases short and J 0 bases short, with 17 bases between. Looked up from germline, CDR1 is SGHTA and CDR2 is FQGTGA. The CDR3 region has the DNA TGTGCCAGCAGTTTCAACCCCGGGACATCGAACACCGGGGAGCTGTTTTTT. As protein: CASSFNPGTSNTGELFF.

The chain uses TRBV11-2 and TRBJ2-2; the match to TRBD1 covers 7 bases. The V segment lost 4 bases and the J segment 7 bases; nucleotides outside the gene matches: 15. Germline V gene sequence: CDR1 SGHAT, CDR2 FQNNGV. The CDR3 contains 17 residues. The CDR3 region is CASSSPPDREVVGELFF. The CDR3 DNA is TGTGCCAGCAGCTCCCCCCCCGACAGGGAAGTTGTCGGGGAGCTGTTTTTT.

The chain couples TRBV5-1 to TRBJ1-1; 7 bases align to TRBD1. V lost 1 base and J lost 1; bases outside the gene matches: 10. Per the germline V gene, CDR1 is SGHRS and CDR2 is YFSETQ. The CDR3 sequence is 17 residues long. This chain's CDR3 is CASSLPSGAGGNTEAFF. DNA of the CDR3: TGCGCCAGCAGCTTGCCGAGCGGTGCAGGGGGGAACACTGAAGCTTTCTTT. Variable domain in full (rest from reference TRBV5-1 and TRBJ1-1): KAGVTQTPRYLIKTRGQQVTLSCSPISGHRSVSWYQQTPGQGLQFLFEYFSETQRNKGNFPGRFSGRQFSNSRSEMNVSTLELGDSALYLCASSLPSGAGGNTEAFFGQGTRLTVV.

The V call is TRBV3-1 (or the pseudogene TRBV3-2), the J call TRBJ2-1; 7 bases fit TRBD1. The CDR3 runs 16 residues. Germline CDR1 reads LGHDT; CDR2 reads YNNKEL (reference sequence). V gave up 2 bases and J gave up 6 bases; unmatched junction bases: 10. The CDR3 sequence: CASSQLSTGVSNEQFF. The CDR3 region has the DNA TGTGCCAGCAGCCAACTAAGCACAGGGGTGTCCAATGAGCAGTTCTTC.